Presented here are 28 T cell receptor beta chains from one specimen sequenced in a study of chemoradiotherapy in HPV16-positive cancers. Generated by immunoSEQ multiplex PCR, the TCRdb table keeps only in-frame clones and is missing some. The sample shows under 25,000 clones, 84% of them seen only once. Source: blood, taken from a patient who underwent chemoradiotherapy. The receptors originated from a human donor with HPV-associated anogenital cancer.

The chain has TRBV29-1 and TRBJ2-2, with D tentatively TRBD2 (5 bases). V was clipped by 4 bases and J by 6 bases, with 18 bases between them. Germline CDR1 reads SQVTM; CDR2 reads ANQGSEA. The CDR3 runs to 15 residues. This CDR3 is CSVVTGTSAAGELFF. In DNA form, the CDR3 reads TGCAGCGTTGTGACGGGAACAAGCGCGGCCGGGGAGCTGTTTTTT.

The rearrangement links TRBV19 to TRBJ1-2; D not resolved. The CDR3 contains 17 residues. Germline assignment: CDR1 LNHDA and CDR2 SQIVND (reference sequence). With 3 bases removed from V and 0 bases from J, the gap between germline ends came to 17 bases. CDR3 in DNA: TGTGCCAGTAGTATCTTTATTCAACAGAAAACTAACTATGGCTACACCTTC. Amino acids: CASSIFIQQKTNYGYTF. Full variable domain (rest looked up from reference TRBV19 and TRBJ1-2): DGGITQSPKYLFRKEGQNVTLSCEQNLNHDAMYWYRQDPGQGLRLIYYSQIVNDFQKGDIAEGYSVSREKKESFPLTVTSAQKNPTAFYLCASSIFIQQKTNYGYTFGSGTRLTVV.

The chain carries TRBV6-5 and TRBJ2-1; D may be TRBD2 (6 bases). The germline V and J ends were trimmed by 0 bases and 6 bases, with 15 bases remaining between them. This CDR3 is 16 amino acids long. Germline CDR1 MNHEY, CDR2 SVGAGI. The chain's CDR3 is CASSYSSGGEGNEQFF. In DNA form, the CDR3 reads TGTGCCAGCAGTTACTCGTCCGGAGGGGAAGGCAATGAGCAGTTCTTC.

J is TRBJ1-1 and V is TRBV27; D not certain. The V end was cut by 5 bases, the J end by 0 bases, with 7 bases between. The CDR3 is 13 residues long. The germline CDR1 and CDR2 sequences are MNHEY and SMNVEV (reference sequence). This CDR3 reads CASSPQLNTEAFF. CDR3 nucleotide sequence: TGTGCCAGCAGTCCGCAATTGAACACTGAAGCTTTCTTT.

The chain recombines TRBV14 with TRBJ1-2; 8 nucleotides match TRBD1. Germline assignment: CDR1 SGHDN and CDR2 FVKESK. The CDR3 totals 13 residues. V was pared by 4 bases and J by 4 bases, with 2 bases of the junction left unmatched. The CDR3 nucleotides are TGTGCCAGCAGCCCTGACAGGGGCTATGGCTACACCTTC. Protein: CASSPDRGYGYTF.

The gene calls are TRBV19 and TRBJ1-1; no clear D gene. The germline gives CDR1 LNHDA, CDR2 SQIVND (reference sequence). V lost 5 bases and J lost 3, with 16 bases in between. The CDR3 covers 15 residues. CDR3 amino acids: CASSDLRKWDTEAFF. As DNA, the CDR3 is TGTGCCAGTAGTGATTTAAGGAAATGGGACACTGAAGCTTTCTTT.

The chain joins TRBV25-1 to TRBJ1-1; D not resolved. The V end was cut by 2 bases, the J end by 2 bases, with 9 bases between. CDR3 size: 14 residues. Germline assignment: CDR1 MGHDK and CDR2 SYGVNS. As DNA, the CDR3 is TGTGCCAGCAGTGAAAGTTGGCTCAACACTGAAGCTTTCTTT. Translating it yields CASSESWLNTEAFF.

The rearrangement uses TRBV18 and TRBJ1-1; the D gene is possibly TRBD1 (6 bases). The CDR3 loop spans 16 amino acids. Between the trimmed V and J ends, which lost 6 bases and 1 base, there was a span of 18 bases. Germline assignment: CDR1 KGHSH and CDR2 LQKENI. Here the CDR3 reads CASSYSGGGPNTEAFF. The DNA of the CDR3 is TGTGCCAGCTCCTACTCTGGGGGGGGCCCGAACACTGAAGCTTTCTTT.

The chain combines TRBV6-1 with TRBJ1-1; D remains unclear. This CDR3 has 13 amino acids. CDR1 is MNHNS and CDR2 is SASEGT in the germline V gene. V shed 4 bases and J shed 0 bases, with 6 bases lying between them. The CDR3 bases are TGTGCCAGCAGTGTTACTGTGAACACTGAAGCTTTCTTT. Translated: CASSVTVNTEAFF.

V is TRBV12-5 and J is TRBJ2-7, with D perhaps TRBD1 (5 bases). The V end lost 6 bases, the J end lost 8 bases, and 20 bases lay between the germline ends. Germline assignment: CDR1 LGHNT and CDR2 FRNRAP. This CDR3 has 14 residues. DNA for the CDR3: TGTGCTAGTGGACCTGACAGCCAACCTACTAAGCAGTACTTC. The encoded protein is CASGPDSQPTKQYF.

The chain couples TRBV9 to TRBJ2-3, with 8 bases that match TRBD2. CDR3 size: 15 residues. V lost 6 bases to trimming and J lost 2 bases; unmatched junction nucleotides: 8. The germline gives CDR1 SGDLS, CDR2 YYNGEE. This CDR3 reads CASTPTSVFTDTQYF. The DNA for the CDR3 is TGTGCCAGCACACCGACTAGCGTGTTCACAGATACGCAGTATTTT.

The chain joins TRBV6-1 to TRBJ1-4; D call uncertain. This CDR3 is 14 amino acids long. Germline V gives CDR1 MNHNS, CDR2 SASEGT. CDR3 DNA: TGTGCAGCCCGTCACGATATCGTTAATGAAAAACTGTTTTTT. Amino acid sequence: CAARHDIVNEKLFF.

V usage is TRBV19 and J usage is TRBJ1-3; D is perhaps TRBD1 (5 bases). With 5 bases removed from V and 0 bases from J, the gap between germline ends came to 14 bases. The germline CDR1 and CDR2 sequences are LNHDA and SQIVND (reference sequence). The CDR3 is 16 amino acids. CDR3 residues: CASSARDPLSGNTIYF. CDR3 bases: TGTGCCAGTAGTGCCCGGGACCCACTCTCTGGAAACACCATATATTTT.

This chain connects TRBV18 to TRBJ2-7, with unresolved D. V was shortened by 3 bases and J by 4 bases, with 10 bases between the two germline ends. Germline CDR1 KGHSH, CDR2 LQKENI. This CDR3 region has 13 residues. CDR3 in amino acids: CASSPDVGYEQYF. CDR3 nucleotide sequence: TGTGCCAGCTCACCGGACGTTGGTTACGAGCAGTACTTC.

V usage is TRBV10-3 and J usage is TRBJ1-2; 11 bases are a match to TRBD1. This CDR3 comprises 15 residues. Trimming removed 3 bases from V and 6 bases from J; junction bases left unmatched: 6. The germline CDR1 and CDR2 sequences are ENHRY and SYGVKD. Written as DNA, the CDR3 is TGTGCCATCAGTGACCCGGACAGGGGGCGGAATGGCTACACCTTC. It translates to CAISDPDRGRNGYTF.

The chain combines TRBV27 with TRBJ2-5, with D possibly called TRBD1 or TRBD2 (5 bases each). V lost 2 bases and J lost 5, with 9 bases in between. The CDR3 is 13 residues long. Per germline, CDR1 MNHEY and CDR2 SMNVEV (reference sequence). CDR3 nucleotides: TGTGCCAGCAGTTTACAGGGAGTGGAGACCCAGTACTTC. The encoded protein is CASSLQGVETQYF.

The sample holds a few counts of this clone. V and J are TRBV6-4 and TRBJ2-5; D possibly matches TRBD1 or TRBD2 (5 bases each). Between the trimmed V and J ends, which lost 3 bases and 7 bases, there was a span of 18 bases. This CDR3 spans 15 amino acids. Germline V gene data show CDR1 as MRHNA and CDR2 as SNTAGT. CDR3 nucleotide sequence: TGTGCCAGCAGTGATAGCCCAGGGACGAGCGCGACCCAGTACTTC. Its protein product is CASSDSPGTSATQYF.

The chain employs TRBV18 and TRBJ1-2, with a tentative D call TRBD1 (6 bases). With 3 bases removed from V and 4 bases from J, the gap between germline ends came to 12 bases. Germline V gene sequence: CDR1 KGHSH, CDR2 LQKENI. The CDR3 extends over 14 amino acids. The CDR3 DNA reads TGTGCCAGCTCACCCGCAAGGGGGGCCTATGGCTACACCTTC. Its protein is CASSPARGAYGYTF.

V usage is TRBV15 and J usage is TRBJ2-7; 8 nucleotides match TRBD1. This CDR3 spans 16 amino acids. The germline V gene encodes CDR1 LNHNV and CDR2 YYDKDF (reference sequence). V gave up 0 bases and J gave up 7 bases; unmatched junction bases: 11. The CDR3 protein is CATSRDRGRGQQEQYF. DNA for the CDR3: TGTGCCACCAGCAGAGATCGAGGCAGGGGGCAACAAGAGCAGTACTTC.

The V call is TRBV29-1, the J call TRBJ1-1; D is uncertain. Trimming removed 1 base at V and 0 bases at J, with 15 bases between. CDR3 length equals 16 residues. Germline values: CDR1 SQVTM, CDR2 ANQGSEA. The CDR3 DNA is TGCAGCGTTGAAGTCTTCCTACATACGATGAACACTGAAGCTTTCTTT. Translated, it gives CSVEVFLHTMNTEAFF. Together with reference TRBV29-1 and TRBJ1-1, the CDR3 gives the full variable domain: SAVISQKPSRDICQRGTSLTIQCQVDSQVTMMFWYRQQPGQSLTLIATANQGSEATYESGFVIDKFPISRPNLTFSTLTVSNMSPEDSSIYLCSVEVFLHTMNTEAFFGQGTRLTVV.

The CDR3 reads CAWTSTGGGSTEAFF. Written as DNA, the CDR3 is TGTGCCTGGACATCGACAGGGGGCGGGAGCACTGAAGCTTTCTTT. The V and J genes are TRBV30 and TRBJ1-1, with 10 bases aligning to TRBD1. The CDR3 spans 15 residues. Trimming removed 4 bases from V and 4 bases from J; junction bases left unmatched: 9. Germline CDR1 GTSNPN, CDR2 SVGIG (reference sequence). Filled out from reference TRBV30 and TRBJ1-1, the complete variable domain reads SQTIHQWPATLVQPVGSPLSLECTVEGTSNPNLYWYRQAAGRGLQLLFYSVGIGQISSEVPQNLSASRPQDRQFILSSKKLLLSDSGFYLCAWTSTGGGSTEAFFGQGTRLTVV.

The rearrangement links TRBV29-1 to TRBJ2-7; 8 nucleotides align to TRBD1. After removal of 7 bases from V and 7 bases from J, the junction contained 12 bases not matched to a gene. This CDR3 comprises 13 residues. Looked up from germline, CDR1 is SQVTM and CDR2 is ANQGSEA. DNA of the CDR3: TGCAGCGCAACTGGACAGGGTTCGCGGGAGCAGTACTTC. Residues: CSATGQGSREQYF.

This clone was found a few times. The chain carries TRBV5-4 and TRBJ2-1; tentatively, D is TRBD2 (7 bases). V dropped 5 bases and J dropped 8 bases, with 17 bases sitting between them. The germline V gene encodes CDR1 SGHNT and CDR2 YYREEE (reference sequence). This CDR3 has 14 residues. The CDR3 reads CASRVGGAADEQFF. The CDR3 region has the DNA TGTGCCAGCAGAGTAGGGGGGGCGGCCGATGAGCAGTTCTTC.

V gene TRBV5-1 combines with J gene TRBJ2-3, with 8 bases identical to TRBD2. CDR3 length equals 14 residues. Trimming removed 3 bases from V and 5 bases from J; junction bases left unmatched: 5. Germline V lookup: CDR1 SGHRS, CDR2 YFSETQ. The CDR3 loop reads CASSWGLGEDTQYF. Here the CDR3 DNA reads TGCGCCAGCAGCTGGGGACTAGGTGAAGATACGCAGTATTTT.

This chain links TRBV2 with TRBJ1-5; D not certain. Germline V gene sequence: CDR1 SNHLY, CDR2 FYNNEI. The germline V and J ends were trimmed by 6 bases and 0 bases, with 21 bases remaining between them. The CDR3 consists of 18 residues. DNA of the CDR3: TGTGCCAGCAGCGGCCGGGAGATTGGAGACTATAGCAATCAGCCCCAGCATTTT. This encodes CASSGREIGDYSNQPQHF.

The V call is TRBV9, the J call TRBJ2-2; D remains unclear. Germline CDR1 is SGDLS and CDR2 is YYNGEE. Trimming took 0 bases from V and 2 from J, leaving 11 bases between them. The CDR3 runs 16 residues. This CDR3 is CASSVGLNANTGELFF. The CDR3 DNA reads as TGTGCCAGCAGCGTAGGCCTTAACGCTAACACCGGGGAGCTGTTTTTT.

The chain carries TRBV5-4 and TRBJ1-2, with D tentatively TRBD1 (5 bases). The CDR3 extends over 16 amino acids. CDR1 is SGHNT and CDR2 is YYREEE in the germline V gene (reference sequence). Trimming stripped 0 bases from V and 3 bases from J, with 15 bases between. The CDR3 here is CASSLDVAGRDYGYTF. The CDR3 DNA sequence: TGTGCCAGCAGCTTGGATGTGGCAGGGAGGGACTATGGCTACACCTTC.

Within the sample, this clone is hyperexpanded. V and J are TRBV10-2 and TRBJ1-1, with a possible D match to TRBD1 (5 bases). Germline values: CDR1 WSHSY, CDR2 SAAADI. This CDR3 region has 14 residues. The V end was cut by 2 bases, the J end by 2 bases, with 9 bases between. The CDR3 reads CASSEGGGNTEAFF. The CDR3 DNA follows: TGCGCCAGCAGTGAGGGGGGAGGAAACACTGAAGCTTTCTTT.